This T cell receptor (beta chain) was retrieved from a study of blood T cell repertoires in COVID-19. As for the study in general: Nucleic acid was either cDNA or gDNA, and it came from T cells, B-cell-depleted T cells, or PBMCs.

The V segment lost 4 bases and the J segment 4 bases; nucleotides outside the gene matches: 2. CDR1 is LGHDT, CDR2 YNNKEL, per germline (reference sequence). This CDR3 contains 14 residues. Sequenced by immunoSEQ multiplex PCR; TCRdb stores in-frame clones only, minus some. The repertoire holds 110,000 or so clones, more than 80% seen once, with around 8% in the top ten. The J gene is TRBJ1-1, the V gene TRBV3-1 (or the pseudogene TRBV3-2); 11 nucleotides line up with TRBD1. The sequencing sample was made of peripheral blood. This TCR was sampled from a woman between 40 and 55 years old with acute or convalescent COVID-19. Written as DNA, the CDR3 is TGTGCCAGCAGCCGAGGACAGGGGGCCACTGAAGCTTTCTTT. This sequence encodes CASSRGQGATEAFF.